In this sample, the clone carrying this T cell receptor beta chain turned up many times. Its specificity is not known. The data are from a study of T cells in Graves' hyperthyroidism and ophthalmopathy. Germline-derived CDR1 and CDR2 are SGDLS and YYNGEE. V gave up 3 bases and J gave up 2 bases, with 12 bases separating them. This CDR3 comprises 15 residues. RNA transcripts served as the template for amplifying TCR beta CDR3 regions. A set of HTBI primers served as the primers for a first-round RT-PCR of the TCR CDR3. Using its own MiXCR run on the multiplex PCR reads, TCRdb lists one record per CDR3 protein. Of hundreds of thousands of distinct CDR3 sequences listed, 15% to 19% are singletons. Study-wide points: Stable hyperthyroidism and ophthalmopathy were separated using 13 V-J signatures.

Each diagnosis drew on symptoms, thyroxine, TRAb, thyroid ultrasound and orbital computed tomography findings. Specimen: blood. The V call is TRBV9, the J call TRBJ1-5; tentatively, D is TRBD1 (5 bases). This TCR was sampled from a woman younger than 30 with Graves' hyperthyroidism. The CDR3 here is CASSAGWGGNQPQHF. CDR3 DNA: TGTGCCAGCAGCGCCGGATGGGGGGGCAATCAGCCCCAGCATTTT.